Following are 5 T cell receptor beta chains from one sample sequenced in a study of blood T cell repertoires in COVID-19. Profiled with immunoSEQ multiplex PCR; TCRdb holds only in-frame clones, not every one. The repertoire includes about 120,000 clones, less than 95% of them detected once, and about 1.9% sits in the top ten. The material sequenced was peripheral blood. All receptors derive from a human donor with active COVID-19. The donor label of this sample is uncertain.

This sequence joins TRBV6-2 or TRBV6-3 and TRBJ2-7; 11 bases fit TRBD1. Germline CDR1 and CDR2: MNHEY and SVGEGT. Trimming at V came to 2 bases and at J to 6 bases, leaving 12 bases not matched to a gene. CDR3 size: 17 residues. The CDR3 region has the DNA TGTGCCAGCAGTTACGCGCACCCGGGACAGGGGGGAAGCGAGCAGTACTTC. Its translation is CASSYAHPGQGGSEQYF.

This clone was seen many times. V and J are TRBV9 and TRBJ1-1, with a weak D call TRBD1 (5 bases). V was pared by 4 bases and J by 1 base, with 14 bases between. The CDR3 extends over 15 amino acids. The germline gives CDR1 SGDLS, CDR2 YYNGEE. This chain's CDR3 is CASSPFSTGNTEAFF. CDR3 sequence (DNA): TGTGCCAGCAGCCCCTTCTCAACAGGGAACACTGAAGCTTTCTTT. Based on the CDR3 plus reference TRBV9 and TRBJ1-1, the full variable domain is DSGVTQTPKHLITATGQRVTLRCSPRSGDLSVYWYQQSLDQGLQFLIQYYNGEERAKGNILERFSAQQFPDLHSELNLSSLELGDSALYFCASSPFSTGNTEAFFGQGTRLTVV.

The chain couples TRBV29-1 to TRBJ2-7; the match to TRBD2 covers 9 bases. CDR1 is SQVTM, CDR2 ANQGSEA, per germline. V dropped 6 bases and J dropped 3; count of bases not matched to a gene: 12. The CDR3 length is 15 residues. Here the CDR3 DNA reads TGCAGCGTCAAACTATCCGGGACTAGCTTCTACGAGCAGTACTTC. This translates into CSVKLSGTSFYEQYF.

The rearrangement links TRBV7-7 to TRBJ2-5; possible D gene TRBD1, 6 bases. Per the germline V gene, CDR1 is SSHAT and CDR2 is FNYEAQ (reference sequence). The CDR3 is made up of 13 amino acids. The V gene lost 4 bases and the J gene lost 4 bases, with 10 bases spanning the gap. The CDR3 DNA reads TGTGCCAGCAGCTGGGCAGGGGCAGAGACCCAGTACTTC. The encoded protein is CASSWAGAETQYF.

Only one count was recorded for this clone. This chain connects TRBV7-2 to TRBJ2-3; 12 nucleotides line up with TRBD2. With 0 bases clipped from V and 4 bases from J, the junction kept 5 bases outside the gene matches. CDR1 and CDR2 from the germline V gene are SGHTA and FQGNSA. This CDR3 contains 17 residues. CDR3: CASSLAPSGGVSDTQYF. In nucleotides, the CDR3 is TGTGCCAGCAGCTTAGCGCCTAGCGGGGGGGTCTCAGATACGCAGTATTTT.